These 15 T cell receptor beta chains were all obtained from the same sample, sequenced in a study of cytomegalovirus exposure and HLA in healthy donors. The PCR was carried out with 60 Vbeta primers and 13 Jbeta primers. Profiled with immunoSEQ multiplex PCR; TCRdb holds only in-frame clones, not every one. The sample yields under 200,000 clones, roughly 77% seen once. The sequenced sample consisted of PBMCs. Receptors were obtained from a woman between 50 and 59 years old in good health and CMV-seropositive.

The V gene is TRBV5-7, the J gene TRBJ1-5; 8 bases are shared with TRBD1. TRBV5-7 is noted as an ORF with a role that remains uncertain. This CDR3 spans 16 amino acids. V lost 5 bases to trimming and J lost 2 bases; unmatched junction nucleotides: 9. The CDR3 coding sequence is TGTGCCAGCAGTTTAAAGCAGGGGGCTGGCAATCAGCCCCAGCATTTT. It yields the protein CASSLKQGAGNQPQHF.

The CDR3, as DNA: TGTGCCAGCAGCGTAGCGTCAGGGCGCTACGAGCAGTACTTC. Its protein is CASSVASGRYEQYF. The chain uses TRBV9 and TRBJ2-7, with TRBD1 as a possible D gene (5 bases). Germline loops: CDR1 SGDLS, CDR2 YYNGEE. Trimming left V 0 bases short and J 3 bases short, with 10 bases between. The CDR3 runs 14 residues. Variable domain in full (rest from reference TRBV9 and TRBJ2-7): DSGVTQTPKHLITATGQRVTLRCSPRSGDLSVYWYQQSLDQGLQFLIQYYNGEERAKGNILERFSAQQFPDLHSELNLSSLELGDSALYFCASSVASGRYEQYFGPGTRLTVT.

The chain employs TRBV5-6 and TRBJ2-7, with 7 positions matching TRBD2. The CDR3 consists of 14 residues. Germline-derived CDR1 and CDR2 are SGHDT and YYEEEE. The ends lost 7 bases at V and 10 bases at J; junction bases unmatched: 17. Here the CDR3 DNA reads TGTGCCAGCGCCCGGGGAGGGAGATGGAGTGATCAGTACTTC. It encodes CASARGGRWSDQYF.

CDR3 DNA sequence: TGCGCCAGCAGCCAGGTAGCGGGGGCAGAGACCCAGTACTTC. Translation gives CASSQVAGAETQYF. The chain carries TRBV4-3 and TRBJ2-5; 9 nucleotides line up with TRBD2. V lost 3 bases and J lost 4; bases outside the gene matches: 3. The germline V gene encodes CDR1 LGHNA and CDR2 YSLEER. CDR3 size: 14 residues.

The V call is TRBV6-5, the J call TRBJ2-2, with 8 bases aligning to TRBD1. Germline loops: CDR1 MNHEY, CDR2 SVGAGI. The CDR3 covers 15 residues. The junction had 6 bases not matched to a gene; V was cut back by 4 bases and J by 5 bases. CDR3 residues: CASSSRRGRTGELFF. Here the CDR3 DNA reads TGTGCCAGCAGTTCGCGCAGGGGGCGGACCGGGGAGCTGTTTTTT.

CDR3 DNA sequence: TGTGCCAGCAGCTCCAACCCCTTAGCGTTCACAGATACGCAGTATTTT. The encoded protein is CASSSNPLAFTDTQYF. The rearrangement uses TRBV9 and TRBJ2-3, with a possible D match to TRBD2 (5 bases). Trimming shortened V by 4 bases and J by 2 bases, and 17 bases separated the two germline ends. The CDR3 sequence is 16 residues long. The germline V gene has CDR1 SGDLS and CDR2 YYNGEE.

The chain carries TRBV6-5 and TRBJ2-1; 9 positions match TRBD2. The CDR3 length is 15 residues. Germline assignment: CDR1 MNHEY and CDR2 SVGAGI. The ends lost 6 bases at V and 1 base at J; junction bases unmatched: 4. As DNA, the CDR3 is TGTGCCAGCAGGGCTAGCGGGACTTCCTACAATGAGCAGTTCTTC. It specifies CASRASGTSYNEQFF.

CDR3 DNA: TGTGCCAGCAGCTGGCGGCTTAGTGAGCAGTTCTTC. It yields the protein CASSWRLSEQFF. This chain uses TRBV5-5 with TRBJ2-1; D not certain. Trimming stripped 3 bases from V and 9 bases from J, with 10 bases between. This CDR3 has 12 residues. From germline, CDR1 is SGHKS and CDR2 YYEKEE (reference sequence).

This clone was detected only once. V usage is TRBV7-2 and J usage is TRBJ2-1; D unresolved. The V end was cut by 4 bases, the J end by 4 bases, with 14 bases between. CDR3 length: 15 amino acids. Germline V gives CDR1 SGHTA, CDR2 FQGNSA. This CDR3 is CASSSRRSGYNEQFF. Here the CDR3 DNA reads TGTGCCAGCAGCTCCCGAAGGTCGGGTTACAATGAGCAGTTCTTC.

The J gene is TRBJ2-2, the V gene TRBV15; 16 bases match TRBD2. Germline V gene sequence: CDR1 LNHNV, CDR2 YYDKDF (reference sequence). Trimming cost V 3 bases and J 4 bases; bases outside gene matches: 14. This CDR3 has 21 residues. The CDR3 region is CATSRVGLAGGPFGSTGELFF. CDR3 DNA sequence: TGTGCCACCAGCAGGGTGGGACTAGCGGGAGGGCCATTCGGGAGCACCGGGGAGCTGTTTTTT.

V usage is TRBV15 and J usage is TRBJ1-2, with 7 bases that match TRBD1. The V gene end was trimmed by 2 bases and the J gene end by 8 bases; junction bases not matched to a gene: 14. CDR1 and CDR2 from the germline V gene are LNHNV and YYDKDF (reference sequence). The CDR3 extends over 16 amino acids. CDR3 DNA sequence: TGTGCCACCAGCAGACAGGGGGACCTTATGGCTTTCGGCTACACCTTC. Translation: CATSRQGDLMAFGYTF.

This clone has a single count. CDR3 sequence (DNA): TGCGCCAGCAGCGTACAGGAAAATGAGCAGTTCTTC. This translates into CASSVQENEQFF. This chain links TRBV5-1 with TRBJ2-1; D might be TRBD1 (5 bases). Germline V gene sequence: CDR1 SGHRS, CDR2 YFSETQ. The CDR3 totals 12 residues. The V and J ends lost 4 bases and 7 bases respectively, with 9 bases between them. Complete variable domain (other parts from reference TRBV5-1 and TRBJ2-1): KAGVTQTPRYLIKTRGQQVTLSCSPISGHRSVSWYQQTPGQGLQFLFEYFSETQRNKGNFPGRFSGRQFSNSRSEMNVSTLELGDSALYLCASSVQENEQFFGPGTRLTVL.

The V gene is TRBV7-9, the J gene TRBJ2-7, with a tentative D call TRBD1 (6 bases). The CDR3 covers 16 residues. Trimming took 8 bases from V and 0 from J, leaving 20 bases between them. Germline values: CDR1 SEHNR, CDR2 FQNEAQ (reference sequence). CDR3 sequence: CASATWRQASSYEQYF. The CDR3 DNA sequence: TGTGCCAGCGCTACTTGGCGACAGGCGAGCTCCTACGAGCAGTACTTC.

This clone was detected only a few times. The chain links TRBV9 to TRBJ2-7; 7 bases line up with TRBD1. CDR1 is SGDLS and CDR2 is YYNGEE in the germline V gene. The CDR3 runs to 14 residues. Trimming took 3 bases from V and 6 from J; bases not matched to a gene: 9. The CDR3 loop reads CASSEAGTDGEQYF. The CDR3 DNA follows: TGTGCCAGCAGCGAAGCCGGGACAGACGGCGAGCAGTACTTC.

The chain carries TRBV7-9 and TRBJ2-1; TRBD2 agrees at 10 bases. The CDR3 extends over 17 amino acids. Germline V gene sequence: CDR1 SEHNR, CDR2 FQNEAQ (reference sequence). V shed 5 bases and J 7 bases; nucleotides not matched to a gene: 14. CDR3 loop: CASSLRGAGGPGNEQFF. CDR3 sequence (DNA): TGTGCCAGCAGCCTACGAGGAGCGGGAGGGCCAGGTAATGAGCAGTTCTTC.